The 17 T cell receptor beta chains below all came from one sample that was sequenced in a study of beta chain features in type 1 diabetes. The isolated RNA, all of it, was reverse transcribed, so expressed TCRB transcripts were what got sequenced. This table comes from immunoSEQ multiplex PCR, and its TCRdb copy is limited to in-frame clones, with some not included. Of roughly 250,000 clones listed, roughly 22% are singletons. These TCRs are of unknown antigen specificity. Findings of the study overall: Patients with Type 1 diabetes showed moderately but significantly shorter TCRB CDR3s in all four CD4+ subsets.

Sequencing was performed on naive CD4+ T cells from blood. Receptor source: a woman between 40 and 50 years old with type 1 diabetes.

There are a few counts of this clone. The gene calls are TRBV9 and TRBJ2-3; D is possibly TRBD2 (6 bases). This CDR3 contains 13 residues. Germline assignment: CDR1 SGDLS and CDR2 YYNGEE. V was cut by 4 bases and J by 1 base, with 7 bases left in between. The CDR3 nucleotides read TGTGCCAGCAGCCGCGGGGGCACAGATACGCAGTATTTT. It translates to CASSRGGTDTQYF.

CDR3 DNA: TGTGCCAGCAGTCCGAAGTCTGAGGAAATCGAGCAGTACTTC. It translates to CASSPKSEEIEQYF. The chain recombines TRBV5-4 with TRBJ2-7; D is ambiguous. With 5 bases removed from V and 6 bases from J, the gap between germline ends came to 18 bases. Germline CDR1 is SGHNT and CDR2 is YYREEE (reference sequence). The CDR3 sequence is 14 residues long.

V and J are TRBV2 and TRBJ1-5; 9 bases are shared with TRBD1. Germline V gene data show CDR1 as SNHLY and CDR2 as FYNNEI. CDR3 length: 16 residues. Unmatched junction bases numbered 17, after V lost 6 bases and J lost 11 bases. The CDR3: CASSALGQGFGRTQHF. Written as DNA, the CDR3 is TGTGCCAGCAGCGCTCTGGGACAGGGCTTTGGTAGGACCCAGCATTTT.

Details on this clone: Other DNA sequences in this sample translate to the same CDR3. This chain joins TRBV5-4 and TRBJ1-2; perhaps TRBD1 as D (6 bases). This CDR3 region has 14 residues. V was clipped by 5 bases and J by 5 bases, with 16 bases between them. The germline V gene has CDR1 SGHNT and CDR2 YYREEE (reference sequence). The CDR3 DNA sequence: TGTGCCAGCAGTTCTCGCAGGGGAAATTATGGCTACACCTTC. Translated: CASSSRRGNYGYTF.

This clone was detected only a few times. Other DNA variants within this sample encode the same CDR3. The rearrangement uses TRBV7-9 and TRBJ1-5; D is unresolved. The CDR3 has 13 residues. The germline gives CDR1 SEHNR, CDR2 FQNEAQ (reference sequence). Trimming took off 4 bases at V and 0 bases at J, with 4 bases between the two ends. The CDR3 coding sequence is TGTGCCAGCAGCTCAGGTAGCAATCAGCCCCAGCATTTT. Amino acids: CASSSGSNQPQHF.

The chain employs TRBV7-8 and TRBJ2-5; TRBD1 matches at 7 bases. V shed 4 bases and J 5 bases; nucleotides not matched to a gene: 4. The germline CDR1 and CDR2 sequences are SGHVS and FQNEAQ. The CDR3 has 13 residues. CDR3 DNA sequence: TGTGCCAGCAGCTCCCCCAGGGGGGAGACCCAGTACTTC. Translated: CASSSPRGETQYF. The whole variable domain, remainder taken from reference TRBV7-8 and TRBJ2-5, is GAGVSQSPRYKVAKRGQDVALRCDPISGHVSLFWYQQALGQGPEFLTYFQNEAQLDKSGLPSDRFFAERPEGSVSTLKIQRTQQEDSAVYLCASSSPRGETQYFGPGTRLLVL.

This clone came up a few times. The chain uses TRBV9 and TRBJ2-3; 10 bases are a match to TRBD2. V was clipped by 1 base and J by 4 bases; unmatched bases: 9. Germline CDR1 SGDLS, CDR2 YYNGEE. The CDR3 sequence is 17 residues long. The CDR3 sequence is CASSVTSGRAVPDTQYF. CDR3 DNA: TGTGCCAGCAGCGTAACCAGCGGGAGGGCCGTACCAGATACGCAGTATTTT.

Of note for this clone: Other DNA sequences from this sample encode an identical CDR3 as well. CDR3 protein: CSVGQGDQPQHF. For the CDR3, the DNA is TGCAGCGTGGGACAGGGGGATCAGCCCCAGCATTTT. This chain links TRBV29-1 with TRBJ1-5; 11 bases are a match to TRBD1. Trimming cost V 6 bases and J 5 bases; bases outside gene matches: 0. This CDR3 spans 12 amino acids. Per the germline V gene, CDR1 is SQVTM and CDR2 is ANQGSEA.

The chain has TRBV2 and TRBJ2-3; 8 bases are shared with TRBD1. With V trimmed by 4 bases and J by 6 bases, 9 bases remained unmatched. Germline V gene lookup returns CDR1 SNHLY and CDR2 FYNNEI. The CDR3 covers 15 residues. The CDR3, as DNA: TGTGCCAGCAGTGCTGACAGGGGTCGCTCGGATACGCAGTATTTT. Translated, it gives CASSADRGRSDTQYF.

CDR3 coding DNA: TGTGCCAGTAAGGTACAGGGCGAGAAGGTAGATACGCAGTATTTT. This sequence encodes CASKVQGEKVDTQYF. V usage is TRBV19 and J usage is TRBJ2-3; D may be TRBD1 (6 bases). CDR3 length equals 15 residues. Trimming took off 7 bases at V and 5 bases at J, with 19 bases between the two ends. Germline V gene sequence: CDR1 LNHDA, CDR2 SQIVND (reference sequence). The variable domain in full, with the rest retrieved from reference TRBV19 and TRBJ2-3, is DGGITQSPKYLFRKEGQNVTLSCEQNLNHDAMYWYRQDPGQGLRLIYYSQIVNDFQKGDIAEGYSVSREKKESFPLTVTSAQKNPTAFYLCASKVQGEKVDTQYFGPGTRLTVL.

This chain joins TRBV4-3 and TRBJ2-1; D is ambiguous. Germline lookup yields CDR1 LGHNA and CDR2 YSLEER. Deletions cut 3 bases from V and 8 bases from J, with 11 bases between. This CDR3 has 13 amino acids. CDR3 region: CASSQADSYEQFF. The CDR3, as DNA: TGCGCCAGCAGCCAGGCAGACTCATATGAGCAGTTCTTC.

This clone has only a few counts. The rearrangement uses TRBV29-1 and TRBJ1-2; D not certain. The CDR3 covers 12 residues. Germline CDR1 and CDR2: SQVTM and ANQGSEA. The ends were cut back, 7 bases at V and 6 bases at J, with 15 bases in the middle. CDR3 DNA sequence: TGCAGCGAGCAGGATCCCGCCGATGGCTACACCTTC. This sequence encodes CSEQDPADGYTF.

The chain uses TRBV5-1 and TRBJ1-1; D may be TRBD1 (5 bases). In germline, CDR1 is SGHRS, CDR2 YFSETQ. The CDR3 sequence is 14 residues long. V was cut by 4 bases and J by 4 bases, with 14 bases left in between. Here the CDR3 reads CASSPEGTPTEAFF. CDR3 DNA sequence: TGCGCCAGCAGCCCGGAGGGGACGCCCACTGAAGCTTTCTTT.

J is TRBJ2-7 and V is TRBV14; the match to TRBD2 covers 8 bases. Germline CDR1 reads SGHDN; CDR2 reads FVKESK. The CDR3 extends over 17 amino acids. The J segment lost 0 bases and the V segment lost 4 bases, leaving 11 bases of the junction unmatched. The chain's CDR3 is CASSRLAGPLRSYEQYF. In nucleotides, the CDR3 is TGTGCCAGCAGCCGCCTAGCGGGTCCTCTTCGCTCCTACGAGCAGTACTTC.

This chain joins TRBV7-8 and TRBJ1-1; possibly TRBD1 for D (6 bases). V was pared by 5 bases and J by 5 bases, with 12 bases between. The CDR3 runs 13 residues. Germline V gives CDR1 SGHVS, CDR2 FQNEAQ. This CDR3 reads CASSLIRGTEAFF. CDR3 DNA: TGTGCCAGCAGCCTAATCAGGGGAACTGAAGCTTTCTTT.

V gene TRBV6-5 combines with J gene TRBJ2-1, with TRBD2 identical over 12 bases. The CDR3 is made up of 15 amino acids. Germline V gene lookup returns CDR1 MNHEY and CDR2 SVGAGI. With V trimmed by 7 bases and J by 7 bases, 8 bases remained unmatched. The CDR3 loop reads CASNSGGLAGNEQFF. The CDR3 DNA follows: TGTGCCAGCAACTCGGGGGGACTAGCGGGTAATGAGCAGTTCTTC.

This clone was seen a few times. CDR3 sequence: CASSLSSSGGQETQYF. The CDR3 DNA sequence: TGTGCCAGCAGCTTATCGTCTAGCGGGGGGCAAGAGACCCAGTACTTC. The J gene is TRBJ2-5, the V gene TRBV7-9; 11 bases map to TRBD2. Germline V gene data show CDR1 as SEHNR and CDR2 as FQNEAQ (reference sequence). CDR3 length: 16 amino acids. The V gene end was trimmed by 2 bases and the J gene end by 2 bases; junction bases not matched to a gene: 4.